The sequence of this T cell receptor beta chain was determined in a study of T-cell reconstitution after alpha-beta-depleted transplantation in children. Preparation of the TCRbeta library involved a method that used unique molecular identifiers. TCRdb processed the PCR reads anew with MiXCR; each CDR3 protein has one entry. The sample includes about 610,000 distinct CDR3 sequences, about 10% seen only once; the top ten take roughly 4%. Looked up from germline, CDR1 is MDHEN and CDR2 is SYDVKM. V gave up 7 bases and J gave up 14 bases, with 26 bases separating them. There are 14 residues in the CDR3.

The V call is TRBV28, the J call TRBJ1-2, with TRBD1 as a possible D gene (5 bases). Sequences were derived from PBMCs from the stem cell graft donor, sampled from the stem cell graft. This clonotype was sampled from a human donor who donated a stem cell graft to a child with acute myeloid leukemia. CDR3 DNA sequence: TGTGCCAGCACCGCCGGGGGAGGGTCCCAAAAAGAAACCTTC. It is translated as CASTAGGGSQKETF.